This entry lists 17 T cell receptor beta chains sequenced from one sample in a study of response to subunit inactivated influenza vaccine. MiXCR, run by TCRdb on the RT-PCR reads, gives a single entry per CDR3 protein. The sample records hundreds of thousands of distinct CDR3 sequences, roughly 13% being singletons. The sample in question was PBMCs from blood, obtained roughly 46 days after vaccination. The receptors come from a man aged 50-60 years who received an inactivated influenza vaccine.

This clonotype was detected a few times. CDR3 nucleotide sequence: TGTGCCAGCAGAAAGGACAGCTCCTACAATGAGCAGTTCTTC. Amino acids: CASRKDSSYNEQFF. V is TRBV12-3 or TRBV12-4 and J is TRBJ2-1; TRBD1 might be the D (6 bases). Trimming took 6 bases from V and 0 from J, leaving 9 bases between them. This CDR3 contains 14 residues.

The chain's CDR3 is CASSLPFEQQYF. The CDR3 nucleotides are TGTGCCAGCAGCTTACCGTTTGAGCAGCAGTACTTC. The rearrangement joins TRBV7-9 to TRBJ2-7; D remains ambiguous. The germline V and J ends were trimmed by 2 bases and 8 bases, with 10 bases remaining between them. This CDR3 region has 12 residues. Germline loops: CDR1 SEHNR, CDR2 FQNEAQ (reference sequence).

This clonotype has ten or more counts. This chain links TRBV25-1 with TRBJ2-1; possible D gene TRBD1, 5 bases. The germline CDR1 and CDR2 sequences are MGHDK and SYGVNS. Between the trimmed V and J ends, which lost 8 bases and 0 bases, there was a span of 17 bases. The CDR3 has 16 amino acids. CDR3 loop: CASRTSGPSSYNEQFF. Written as DNA, the CDR3 is TGTGCCAGCCGGACATCAGGGCCTAGCTCCTACAATGAGCAGTTCTTC.

This clonotype has just a few counts. The rearrangement joins TRBV12-3 or TRBV12-4 to TRBJ2-6; TRBD2 matches 8 bases. V dropped 3 bases and J dropped 2; count of bases not matched to a gene: 6. The CDR3 sequence is 17 residues long. The CDR3: CASSFPGRATGANVLTF. Written as DNA, the CDR3 is TGTGCCAGCAGTTTTCCCGGGAGGGCTACTGGGGCCAACGTCCTGACTTTC.

The V gene is TRBV2, the J gene TRBJ2-5; 9 nucleotides match TRBD2. There are 14 residues in the CDR3. CDR1 and CDR2 (germline): SNHLY, FYNNEI. Trimming removed 3 bases from V and 5 bases from J; junction bases left unmatched: 4. The CDR3 spells CASSDAGGPETQYF. CDR3 nucleotide sequence: TGTGCCAGCAGTGATGCGGGGGGGCCGGAGACCCAGTACTTC.

V is TRBV6-2 or TRBV6-3 and J is TRBJ1-5, with D unclear. This CDR3 comprises 15 residues. V lost 7 bases, J lost 6 bases, and 19 bases lay in between. Germline CDR1 is MNHEY and CDR2 is SVGEGT. The CDR3, as DNA: TGTGCCAGCACCGATGGAGGAGAAGGTGGTCAGCCCCAGCATTTT. Residues: CASTDGGEGGQPQHF.

This clonotype turned up a few times. The chain is built from TRBV7-2 and TRBJ1-1; TRBD1 aligns across 7 bases. This CDR3 has 14 amino acids. CDR1 SGHTA and CDR2 FQGNSA come from the germline V gene. The V segment lost 5 bases and the J segment 2 bases; nucleotides outside the gene matches: 5. The CDR3 DNA reads TGTGCCAGCAGCCGCGGGACAGCAAACACTGAAGCTTTCTTT. It specifies CASSRGTANTEAFF.

This clonotype was seen only a few times. The V and J genes are TRBV5-1 and TRBJ2-7, with TRBD1 as a possible D gene (5 bases). Germline loops: CDR1 SGHRS, CDR2 YFSETQ. V lost 0 bases to trimming and J lost 0 bases, with 13 bases between them. The CDR3 runs to 16 residues. The CDR3 nucleotides read TGCGCCAGCAGCTTGGACACAGGACGGACCTCCTACGAGCAGTACTTC. Translated: CASSLDTGRTSYEQYF.

This clonotype was counted only a few times. The chain uses TRBV20-1 and TRBJ2-1; D unclear. The V end was cut by 0 bases, the J end by 8 bases, with 5 bases between. The germline V gene encodes CDR1 DFQATT and CDR2 SNEGSKA (reference sequence). The length of the CDR3 is 11 residues. The DNA of the CDR3 is TGCAGTGCTAGAGATCTTGATGAGCAGTTCTTC. As protein: CSARDLDEQFF.

This clonotype turned up a few times. The rearrangement uses TRBV25-1 and TRBJ2-3; possible D gene TRBD2, 7 bases. Germline V gene sequence: CDR1 MGHDK, CDR2 SYGVNS. The CDR3 covers 14 residues. Trimming shortened V by 2 bases and J by 6 bases, and 12 bases separated the two germline ends. The CDR3 sequence is CASSERGGADTQYF. CDR3 sequence (DNA): TGTGCCAGCAGTGAACGAGGGGGGGCGGATACGCAGTATTTT.

This chain joins TRBV20-1 and TRBJ2-7; possibly TRBD1 or TRBD2 for D (5 bases each). Germline V gene sequence: CDR1 DFQATT, CDR2 SNEGSKA (reference sequence). Between the trimmed V and J ends, which lost 0 bases and 4 bases, there was a span of 13 bases. The CDR3 spans 14 residues. CDR3 DNA: TGCAGTGCTAGAGATCCGGGACGCCAATACGAGCAGTACTTC. It encodes CSARDPGRQYEQYF.

J is TRBJ2-7 and V is TRBV10-3; 7 nucleotides align to TRBD1. V shed 6 bases, J shed 7 bases, and the junction held 12 bases outside the gene matches. Germline values: CDR1 ENHRY, CDR2 SYGVKD. This CDR3 region has 14 residues. CDR3 amino acids: CAISAQGPSGEQYF. The CDR3 bases are TGTGCCATCAGCGCACAGGGGCCTTCGGGGGAGCAGTACTTC.

The gene calls are TRBV7-9 and TRBJ2-1, with TRBD1 matching over 9 bases. Germline V gene lookup returns CDR1 SEHNR and CDR2 FQNEAQ (reference sequence). CDR3 length: 14 amino acids. The V gene end was trimmed by 3 bases and the J gene end by 10 bases; junction bases not matched to a gene: 7. The CDR3 spells CASSLDRGSGEQFF. The CDR3, as DNA: TGTGCCAGCAGCTTGGACAGGGGTTCGGGCGAGCAGTTCTTC.

The table lists this clonotype with a few counts. V usage is TRBV10-3 and J usage is TRBJ2-1, with 7 bases aligning to TRBD2. This CDR3 has 17 amino acids. CDR1 and CDR2 (germline): ENHRY, SYGVKD. The J segment lost 0 bases and the V segment lost 6 bases, leaving 11 bases of the junction unmatched. The CDR3 spells CAISSSGGASSYNEQFF. CDR3 DNA: TGTGCCATCAGCTCCTCGGGGGGAGCGAGCTCCTACAATGAGCAGTTCTTC.

V usage is TRBV7-2 and J usage is TRBJ1-5; TRBD1 matches 8 bases. There are 15 residues in the CDR3. CDR1 and CDR2 from the germline V gene are SGHTA and FQGNSA. J gave up 6 bases and V 1 base, and 5 bases lay outside the gene matches. The CDR3 reads CASSLVQGGGQPQHF. The CDR3 DNA is TGTGCCAGCAGCTTAGTACAGGGGGGCGGTCAGCCCCAGCATTTT.

Concerning this clonotype itself: Compared with germline, one end of the junction differs, possibly owing to a read error. This rearrangement joins TRBV18 to TRBJ2-7, with D perhaps being TRBD1 or TRBD2 (7 bases each). Germline V gene lookup returns CDR1 KGHSH and CDR2 LQKENI. This CDR3 is built from 14 residues. CDR3 coding DNA: TGTGCCAGCTCACCGCAGGGGGGGCCACGCGAGGAGTACTTC. Residues: CASSPQGGPREEYF. Supplemented by reference TRBV18 and TRBJ2-7, the full variable domain reads NAGVMQNPRHLVRRRGQEARLRCSPMKGHSHVYWYRQLPEEGLKFMVYLQKENIIDESGMPKERFSAEFPKEGPSILRIQQVVRGDSAAYFCASSPQGGPREEYFGPGTRLTVT.

Only a few counts were recorded for this clonotype. The chain recombines TRBV20-1 with TRBJ2-7; tentatively, D is TRBD1 or TRBD2 (5 bases each). Trimming took 1 base from V and 0 from J, leaving 13 bases between them. The CDR3 is made up of 15 amino acids. Germline CDR1 and CDR2: DFQATT and SNEGSKA (reference sequence). The CDR3 DNA is TGCAGTGCTAGAGGGAATTGGGGGAGCTCCTACGAGCAGTACTTC. It yields the protein CSARGNWGSSYEQYF.